One and the same sample provided the 16 T cell receptor beta chains below, sequenced in a study of cytomegalovirus exposure and HLA in healthy donors. Both 60 Vbeta primers and 13 Jbeta primers went into the PCR. Clones were read by immunoSEQ multiplex PCR, and TCRdb kept only the in-frame ones, dropping some. Counted here are some 190,000 clones, more than 70% occurring once; the ten biggest clones make up around 0.99%. Sequenced input: PBMCs. These receptors originate from a woman between 35 and 50 years old in good health and CMV-seronegative.

This clone was observed a few times. The chain recombines TRBV18 with TRBJ1-1; perhaps TRBD1 as D (5 bases). This CDR3 contains 14 residues. Trimming took off 3 bases at V and 4 bases at J, with 12 bases between the two ends. Germline V gene sequence: CDR1 KGHSH, CDR2 LQKENI. The CDR3 sequence: CASSPGGRGTEAFF. In DNA form, the CDR3 reads TGTGCCAGCTCACCGGGGGGAAGGGGCACTGAAGCTTTCTTT.

The V gene is TRBV11-2, the J gene TRBJ1-2, with TRBD1 matching 7 bases. This CDR3 is built from 13 residues. V shed 4 bases, J shed 12 bases, and the junction held 11 bases outside the gene matches. Germline loops: CDR1 SGHAT, CDR2 FQNNGV. The chain's CDR3 is CASSSSPDRADTF. CDR3 DNA sequence: TGTGCCAGCAGCTCTTCCCCCGACAGGGCGGACACCTTC.

This clone turned up a few times. The chain is built from TRBV7-2 and TRBJ2-5, with D possibly being TRBD2 (6 bases). In germline, CDR1 is SGHTA, CDR2 FQGNSA. The V and J ends lost 5 bases and 2 bases respectively, with 12 bases between them. The CDR3 contains 14 residues. CDR3 region: CASSRGSEQETQYF. DNA for the CDR3: TGTGCCAGCAGCCGGGGGTCGGAACAAGAGACCCAGTACTTC.

J is TRBJ2-2 and V is TRBV21-1; the table gives TRBD1 as D, unverified against the DNA. TRBV21-1 is shown as a pseudogene. The CDR3 sequence is 15 residues long. CDR3 sequence (DNA): TGTGCCAGCAGCGGCAGGGTGGTCAACACCGGGGAGCTGTTTTTT. Encoded protein: CASSGRVVNTGELFF.

This clone appeared once. The CDR3: CASSLTIEQFF. For the CDR3, the DNA is TGTGCCAGCAGCCTGACAATAGAGCAGTTCTTC. This sequence joins TRBV7-3 and TRBJ2-1; D gene uncertain. Trimming removed 5 bases at V and 10 bases at J, with 9 bases between. Germline-derived CDR1 and CDR2 are SGHTA and FQGTGA. CDR3 length: 11 amino acids.

Remarks on this clone: One end of the junction varies from germline; a read error may be responsible. This chain joins TRBV11-2 and TRBJ2-1; a possible D gene is TRBD2 (6 bases). CDR1 and CDR2 from the germline V gene are SGHAT and FQNNGV. The CDR3 has 13 residues. The CDR3 here is CASSLDPGDASIF. The CDR3 DNA is TGTGCCAGCAGCTTAGATCCGGGGGACGCGTCGATCTTC. Combining the CDR3 with reference TRBV11-2 and TRBJ2-1 gives the whole variable domain EAGVAQSPRYKIIEKRQSVAFWCNPISGHATLYWYQQILGQGPKLLIQFQNNGVVDDSQLPKDRFSAERLKGVDSTLKIQPAKLEDSAVYLCASSLDPGDASIFGPGTRLTVL.

This clone was seen a few times. V and J are TRBV19 and TRBJ1-3; D ambiguous. V lost 3 bases and J lost 0, with 15 bases in between. CDR1 LNHDA and CDR2 SQIVND come from the germline V gene (reference sequence). The CDR3 covers 17 residues. The DNA of the CDR3 is TGTGCCAGTAGTATCTCAGAGGTGCTACTCTCTGGAAACACCATATATTTT. Translation gives CASSISEVLLSGNTIYF.

This sequence joins TRBV5-1 and TRBJ2-1; TRBD1 aligns across 7 bases. The ends lost 5 bases at V and 15 bases at J; junction bases unmatched: 32. Germline lookup yields CDR1 SGHRS and CDR2 YFSETQ. The CDR3 consists of 19 residues. In DNA form, the CDR3 reads TGCGCCAGCAGGCTGCGACCGGGACAGACTACGTCCCCTAGAGATCGGACGTTCTTC. Amino acids: CASRLRPGQTTSPRDRTFF. Full variable domain (outside the CDR3, taken from reference TRBV5-1 and TRBJ2-1): KAGVTQTPRYLIKTRGQQVTLSCSPISGHRSVSWYQQTPGQGLQFLFEYFSETQRNKGNFPGRFSGRQFSNSRSEMNVSTLELGDSALYLCASRLRPGQTTSPRDRTFFGPGTRLTVL.

This chain connects TRBV9 to TRBJ2-5, with 9 bases lining up with TRBD1. With V trimmed by 3 bases and J by 5 bases, 5 bases remained unmatched. Germline lookup yields CDR1 SGDLS and CDR2 YYNGEE. There are 14 residues in the CDR3. CDR3 DNA sequence: TGTGCCAGCAGCGCACAGGGGGCCGGGGAGACCCAGTACTTC. It specifies CASSAQGAGETQYF.

As for this clone: The same CDR3 can be traced to other DNA sequences in this sample. The chain combines TRBV5-6 with TRBJ1-3, with TRBD1 matching 10 bases. Trimming at V came to 4 bases and at J to 2 bases, leaving 3 bases not matched to a gene. The CDR3 runs to 15 residues. The germline CDR1 and CDR2 sequences are SGHDT and YYEEEE. The CDR3 nucleotides are TGTGCCAGCAGCCCGACAGGGGGCACTGGAAACACCATATATTTT. It codes for CASSPTGGTGNTIYF.

This chain joins TRBV5-6 and TRBJ1-5, with 7 bases that match TRBD1. The J segment lost 9 bases and the V segment lost 2 bases, leaving 2 bases of the junction unmatched. This CDR3 region has 12 residues. Per germline, CDR1 SGHDT and CDR2 YYEEEE. The CDR3 DNA is TGTGCCAGCAGCTTAGGACAGGCGCCCCAGCATTTT. Amino acid sequence: CASSLGQAPQHF.

This clone is a singleton in its sample. The chain joins TRBV30 to TRBJ1-5; the D is unclear. The CDR3 sequence is 15 residues long. In germline, CDR1 is GTSNPN, CDR2 SVGIG (reference sequence). Trimming cost V 2 bases and J 9 bases, with 20 bases left between them. CDR3 residues: CAWSRGVLPVAPQHF. As DNA, the CDR3 is TGTGCCTGGAGTCGGGGAGTCCTACCAGTTGCGCCCCAGCATTTT.

The gene calls are TRBV6-4 and TRBJ2-3; D gene unclear. The end of the DNA is better explained by TRBJ1-5, so the J call may be wrong. CDR1 MRHNA and CDR2 SNTAGT come from the germline V gene. This CDR3 comprises 13 residues. The CDR3 here is CASSSGSTDTQHF. The CDR3 DNA sequence: TGTGCCAGCAGTAGCGGTAGCACAGATACGCAGCATTTT.

The chain joins TRBV10-3 to TRBJ1-1; TRBD1 agrees at 8 bases. J lost 3 bases, V lost 10 bases, and 7 bases had no gene match. The CDR3 is made up of 13 amino acids. Per the germline V gene, CDR1 is ENHRY and CDR2 is SYGVKD. The CDR3 loop reads CATLQGDHTEAFF. The CDR3, as DNA: TGTGCCACCCTACAGGGGGACCACACTGAAGCTTTCTTT.

V and J are TRBV7-2 and TRBJ2-7; D not certain. CDR1 SGHTA and CDR2 FQGNSA come from the germline V gene. Trimming shortened V by 1 base and J by 6 bases, and 13 bases separated the two germline ends. This CDR3 has 14 amino acids. CDR3 in DNA: TGTGCCAGCAGCTTAGGTCAGAGCCCTAGCGAGCAGTACTTC. Translated: CASSLGQSPSEQYF.

This chain links TRBV6-6 with TRBJ2-7; TRBD2 matches 10 bases. The CDR3 consists of 16 residues. Germline-derived CDR1 and CDR2 are MNHNY and SVGAGI (reference sequence). After removal of 5 bases from V and 5 bases from J, the junction contained 12 bases not matched to a gene. The CDR3 DNA reads TGTGCCAGCAGTCCGAACCTTTGGAGCGGGAGGGACGAGCAGTACTTC. Its protein product is CASSPNLWSGRDEQYF.